What follows describes a single T cell receptor (beta chain). Its binding antigen is unknown. Base-call qualities are not available, and no considerably larger clone is one nucleotide away. Via the germline V gene, CDR1 is SGHTA and CDR2 FQGNSA. The CDR3 sequence holds 16 residues, the cysteine and phenylalanine included. The retained sequence is limited to the CDR3, 48 bases, with the frame set at the first base. V trim: 1 base; J trim: 4 bases; unmatched bases: 6. These data originate in a study of cytomegalovirus exposure and HLA in healthy donors (dated by TCRdb to about 2017). In the study overall: In an earlier analysis of several hundred of the donors, approximately 260 Gb of sequence data and about 110 million unique TCR beta sequences from some 170 million T cells were reported. A handful of DR-DQ haplotypes were handled as single units for association and clustering because linkage in the cohort was strong. Typing coverage differed by locus: A, B, C, DRB1 and DQB1 were typed in about 629-630 donors, DQA1 in roughly 510, DPA1 in over 600, and DPB1 in around 490. Rather than using new phenotypic data, the later analysis identified candidate immune exposures from TCR beta sequences and from how often those sequences occurred across donors. Among about 390 genotyped donors of the cohort, an average of about 240,000 unique TCR beta nucleotide sequences were sequenced per donor, roughly a sixth of them non-productive. High-throughput TCR immunosequencing, statistical association of individual TCRs with disease status, and machine learning were combined to predict cytomegalovirus infection status. A later genetic analysis took genome-wide SNP genotypes for about 55% of the 666 donors and used that subset as a discovery cohort. A separate validation cohort of about 110 different subjects was used in addition to the roughly 670-subject first cohort. Donor age, sex, ethnicity and CMV serostatus were compiled alongside the repertoire data. Both class I and class II loci were covered by HLA typing, at four-digit resolution. Approximately 300 gigabases of sequencing data and 70 million to 95 million unique TCR sequences made up an early release that covered nearly 650 HLA-typed donors. Every repertoire in the discovery cohort had been generated on one and the same sequencing platform. The study profiled the T cell repertoires of some 610 subjects by immunosequencing and related them to cytomegalovirus serostatus. A later analysis re-examined previously published TCR beta repertoires from 610 or so donors and added high-resolution HLA genotyping to investigate patterns of TCR occurrence. To decide whether each TCR beta V gene segment behaved as functional or pseudogenic, an earlier analysis of some 600 of the donors relied on high-throughput TCR beta sequencing. The genetic ancestry cluster associated with self-reported Caucasian donors included about 84% of the 398 genotyped donors. The study was designed to test whether signatures of past pathogen exposure could be identified by cataloging public T cell receptors.

Receptor libraries were prepared by the immunoSEQ multiplex PCR assay. The multiplex PCR relied on a mix of 60 forward primers for TCR Vbeta segments and 13 reverse primers for TCR Jbeta segments. A multiplex PCR assay on genomic DNA amplified the CDR3 region of rearranged TCR beta genes. The amplified TCR beta libraries were sequenced on the Illumina HiSeq System as 87-base-pair reads. Turning to the authors' computational methods: In a later analysis, tens of millions of unique TCR beta chains were counted across the 500 to 700 repertoires, and approximately 11 million of these chains were shared by at least two donors. Raw reads were error-corrected and collapsed into unique sequences by a nearest-neighbor algorithm in which closely related sequences were merged to remove PCR and sequencing errors. To assign V, D and J gene segments, CDR3 sequences were aligned to IMGT reference sequences. Each retained sequence needed at least a six-nucleotide match to both a V gene segment and a J gene segment. Rearrangements were called productive when the CDR3 lacked stop codons and stayed in frame with V and J; all others were non-productive. CDR3 was defined according to IMGT convention as the region running from the second conserved V-encoded cysteine to the conserved J-encoded phenylalanine. Sequences without an unambiguous match to a single V gene segment were excluded from the earlier analysis of a few hundred of the donors. An earlier analysis of 587 of the donors classified V segments as functional when productive rearrangements were above 56.7% and as segregating when the standard deviation between donors was above 5%. To diagnose cytomegalovirus status from the catalog of TCR beta chain sequences, a statistical classification framework was built. V and J gene assignment, in a later analysis, came from comparing TCR nucleotide sequences with IMGT/GENE-DB human TR gene sequences. Using the TCRdist pipeline, a later analysis assigned CDR3 sequences along with most-parsimonious VDJ recombination scenarios. In a later analysis, each TCR beta chain was defined by its CDR3 amino acid sequence together with its V-gene family, and reads without a unique V-gene family were excluded. In a later analysis, 500 to 700 highly shared, low-generation-probability nucleotide sequences were removed to address suspected cross-contamination and a sequencing artifact. A later analysis calculated a clonal expansion index for each public chain from normalized within-repertoire ranks of inferred template counts. A later analysis computed generation probabilities with a VDJ recombination model fitted to out-of-frame rearrangements, and checked the results against IGoR. Hypergeometric tests were used in a later analysis to score TCR-TCR, TCR-HLA and TCR-CMV co-occurrence, with a repertoire-size bias correction applied to the TCR pairs. In a later analysis, false discovery rates were estimated by permuting HLA or CMV assignments 20 times. A later analysis grouped co-occurring TCRs with DBSCAN, adding TCRdist sequence similarity when clustering within HLA-allele-positive subsets. Repertoires with fewer than 30,000 or more than 120,000 public chains were left out of co-occurrence clustering, as were a handful of repertoires with anomalous nucleotide sharing. Held by TCRdb, this immuneACCESS table contains in-frame sequences only and omits some clones. Under half of the omission traces to an unresolved V gene where checked; the cause of the rest is unknown. V, J and clone size are those of that table, while D and trimming were read from the DNA. The sample table lists about 130,000 clones, under 85% of them with a count of one. The top ten hold around 5.5% of the sample.

Points the paper makes about the study in general: According to a later analysis, TCR association rates differed among HLA loci, with DRB1 alleles showing the most associated TCRs and HLA-C alleles showing the fewest. In a later analysis, HLA-associated TCR beta chains showed more clonal expansion and lower generation probabilities than non-associated chains that were equally common. In a later analysis, most CMV-associated TCR beta chains were found to appear HLA-restricted, with HLA associations seemingly driven largely by CMV exposure. According to a later analysis, parvovirus B19, influenza, CMV and Epstein-Barr virus appeared linked to several top co-occurrence clusters. Sequencing depth was assumed to be roughly uniform across donors in the presence/absence analyses, though that assumption may not hold. A cluster of highly shared sequence variants was judged likely to be a technical artifact of the sequencing pipeline. A further reported finding was that TCR beta sequences accurately predicted the HLA-A and HLA-B alleles for most subjects in the first cohort. An association between a missense DCLRE1C variant and V-gene and J-gene trimming of TCR beta chains was found in a later genetic analysis and replicated in an independent cohort. Around 16 rarely observed V segments, including chromosome 9 orphons, were excluded from the earlier analysis of a few hundred of the donors because counts were too low. Cytomegalovirus status was reported to be diagnosed by the classifier with high specificity and sensitivity in both the original and validation cohorts. Most TCR sequences were observed very rarely across donors, whereas some public TCRs were present in many individuals. Strong co-occurrence of HLA alleles, especially DR and DQ, made assigning TCR associations to individual alleles difficult. The study listed 170 or so TCR beta chains as associated with cytomegalovirus. For the cohort, immune exposure information was limited to CMV serostatus. An earlier analysis of 587 of the donors showed that most TCR beta V segments appeared in productive rearrangements either about 90% or about 30% of the time, which broadly matched IMGT annotations. Only TCR beta chains were sequenced in this cohort, and the absence of alpha or paired-chain data limited detectable features. It was suggested by the authors that the approach could potentially be generalized to other disease states and immunological phenotypes. Specific HLA alleles were associated with around 18,000 TCR beta sequences at a false discovery rate of 0.05 in a later analysis. In vitro tests confirmed that a few of the cytomegalovirus-associated TCR beta chains recognize cytomegalovirus antigens. Compared with the approximately 720-donor mean, donors in an Asian-associated ancestry cluster had fewer N-insertions in productive TCRs, according to a later genetic analysis. HLA typing was unavailable for some donors at each locus, so association tests used only the typed subset. Some IMGT-functional V segments, including TRBV6-2 and TRBV6-3, could not be told apart with the 87-base-pair reads, so those segments were excluded. Correlated functional status among segregating V segments might be attributable to linkage disequilibrium, but an unknown experimental factor could not be ruled out.

The cohort comprised 550 to 700 healthy bone marrow donors. Cohort members were all nominally healthy when sampled, although unrecorded immune exposures were likely present. The donor tested CMV seropositive and was one of the 289 seropositive cohort members. A peripheral blood sample was provided by each donor, and peripheral blood mononuclear cells were used for TCR beta sequencing. Genomic DNA was extracted from the blood cell samples with the Qiagen DNeasy Blood Extraction Kit. Material for sequencing was PBMCs. This TCR was recovered from a woman between 45 and 65 years old in good health and CMV-seropositive. Recombination connected TRBV7-2 to TRBJ2-5, and TRBD1 matches 10 of the central bases. The CDR3 region: CASSLGRQGALETQYF. The DNA sequence is as follows: TGTGCCAGCAGCTTAGGTCGACAGGGGGCGTTAGAGACCCAGTACTTC.